Listed here is a single T cell receptor beta chain. Its specificity is unknown. This table comes from immunoSEQ multiplex PCR, and its TCRdb copy is limited to in-frame clones, with some not included. This sample has 80,000 to 100,000 clones; 80% to 95% occur once, and the top ten carry around 0.17%. This sample is drawn from a study of graft-versus-host responses after intestinal transplantation. Study-wide points: The marrow of recipients harbored GvH clones, and ileum or blood showed some of them first.

The TCR comes from a human donor who received an intestinal transplant. The sequenced sample was unstimulated CD4+ T cells sorted from spleen or lymph node cells, obtained before intestinal transplant.

CDR3 region: CASSSQLAGPYNEQFF. CDR3 DNA sequence: TGTGCCAGCAGCTCCCAGTTAGCGGGGCCGTACAATGAGCAGTTCTTC. This chain connects TRBV7-2 to TRBJ2-1, with 8 nucleotides matching TRBD2. This CDR3 contains 16 residues. Looked up from germline, CDR1 is SGHTA and CDR2 is FQGNSA. V lost 4 bases to trimming and J lost 4 bases; unmatched junction nucleotides: 9.